The rows below give T cell receptor beta chains drawn from one sample of a study of T cells in Graves' hyperthyroidism and ophthalmopathy. MiXCR was run by TCRdb on the multiplex PCR reads, yielding one entry per CDR3 protein. Of about 600,000 distinct CDR3 sequences detected, approximately 14% appear once; the ten largest clones hold 7% to 9%. Sequenced input: blood. These receptors were taken from a woman aged 18-29 years with Graves' ophthalmopathy. CDR3s leave out the opening cysteine and the closing phenylalanine or tryptophan. The order of the fields is V gene, clone size, CDR3 protein. The size field is filled for only some rows; it gives once, few, many or a size class.

V: TRBV6-1; size: -; CDR3: ASLATGDNQPQH
V: TRBV7-2; size: few; CDR3: ASSSAPGRGGNTIY
V: TRBV7-9; size: few; CDR3: ASSPLTRSSYEQY
V: TRBV5-6; size: many; CDR3: ASSFNGGSNQPQH
V: TRBV11-3; size: many; CDR3: ASSPRGTGIGYT
V: TRBV6-1; size: many; CDR3: ASSQGGWLSYEQY
V: TRBV6-1; size: many; CDR3: ASNPTGDTEAF
V: TRBV19; size: many; CDR3: ASSTGVEVGYEQY
V: TRBV11-3; size: many; CDR3: ASSLEYGSGTGELF
V: TRBV6-1; size: few; CDR3: ASRGPATFAADTSEQY
V: TRBV12-5; size: many; CDR3: APIRLGVLYEQY
V: TRBV15; size: many; CDR3: ATSRVFGQGADEQY
V: TRBV18; size: many; CDR3: ASSRDRFTDTQY
V: TRBV20-1; size: -; CDR3: SAMSGLATHEQY
V: TRBV4-1; size: -; CDR3: ASSQDSGPRTGSPLH
V: TRBV12-3/TRBV12-4; size: -; CDR3: ASRGLAPKGNTGELF
V: TRBV12-3/TRBV12-4; size: many; CDR3: ASSLSSGGGTEAF
V: TRBV6-2/TRBV6-3; size: few; CDR3: ASSPGQGNRSPLH
V: TRBV11-3; size: many; CDR3: ASRGGVWNTEAF